This T cell receptor (beta chain) was identified in a study of T cell responses to AZD1222 COVID-19 vaccine. Germline CDR1 and CDR2: MNHEY and SMNVEV (reference sequence). The J segment lost 2 bases and the V segment lost 5 bases, leaving 5 bases of the junction unmatched. The CDR3 is made up of 14 amino acids. Pooling covered second doses at about 4 or about 12 weeks. Repertoires were generated with immunoSEQ multiplex PCR, while TCRdb's copy carries only in-frame clones and drops some. The table includes 80,000 to 85,000 clones, approximately 90% detected once. The gene calls are TRBV27 and TRBJ1-1, with TRBD1 matching 7 bases. This clonotype was sampled from an adult who received the AZD1222 COVID-19 vaccine. This sample comprised peripheral blood, obtained 28 days after the second AZD1222 dose. The CDR3 sequence is CASSVRDSNTEAFF. Here the CDR3 DNA reads TGTGCCAGCAGTGTCCGGGACAGCAACACTGAAGCTTTCTTT.